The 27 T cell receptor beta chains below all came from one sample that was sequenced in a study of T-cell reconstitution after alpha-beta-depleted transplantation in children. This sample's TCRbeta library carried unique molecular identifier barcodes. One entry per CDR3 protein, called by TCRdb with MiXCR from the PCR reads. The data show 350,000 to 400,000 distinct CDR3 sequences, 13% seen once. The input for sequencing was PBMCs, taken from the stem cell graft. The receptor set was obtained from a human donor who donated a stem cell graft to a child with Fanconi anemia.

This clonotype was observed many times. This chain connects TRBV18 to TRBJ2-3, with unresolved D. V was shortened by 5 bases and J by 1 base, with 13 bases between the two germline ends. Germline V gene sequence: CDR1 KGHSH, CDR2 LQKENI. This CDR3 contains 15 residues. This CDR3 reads CASSKGRSGTDTQYF. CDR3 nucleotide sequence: TGTGCCAGCTCAAAAGGTCGTTCAGGCACAGATACGCAGTATTTT.

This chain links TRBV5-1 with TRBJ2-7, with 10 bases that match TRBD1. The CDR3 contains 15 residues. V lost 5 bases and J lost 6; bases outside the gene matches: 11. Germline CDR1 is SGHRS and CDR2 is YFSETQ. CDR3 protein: CASRRSGTGVGEQYF. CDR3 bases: TGCGCCAGCAGAAGATCCGGGACAGGGGTCGGCGAGCAGTACTTC. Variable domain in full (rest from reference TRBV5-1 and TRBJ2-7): KAGVTQTPRYLIKTRGQQVTLSCSPISGHRSVSWYQQTPGQGLQFLFEYFSETQRNKGNFPGRFSGRQFSNSRSEMNVSTLELGDSALYLCASRRSGTGVGEQYFGPGTRLTVT.

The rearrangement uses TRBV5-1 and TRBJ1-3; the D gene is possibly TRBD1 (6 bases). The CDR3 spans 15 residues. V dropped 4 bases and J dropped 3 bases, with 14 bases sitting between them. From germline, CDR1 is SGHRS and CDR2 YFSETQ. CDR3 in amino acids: CASSRGGTDGNTIYF. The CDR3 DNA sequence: TGCGCCAGCAGCCGGGGGGGCACGGATGGAAACACCATATATTTT.

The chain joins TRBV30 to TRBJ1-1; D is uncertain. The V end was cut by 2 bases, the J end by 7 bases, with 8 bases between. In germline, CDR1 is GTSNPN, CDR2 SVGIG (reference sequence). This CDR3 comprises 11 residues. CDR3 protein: CAWSSEDEAFF. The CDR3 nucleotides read TGTGCCTGGAGTTCGGAGGATGAAGCTTTCTTT.

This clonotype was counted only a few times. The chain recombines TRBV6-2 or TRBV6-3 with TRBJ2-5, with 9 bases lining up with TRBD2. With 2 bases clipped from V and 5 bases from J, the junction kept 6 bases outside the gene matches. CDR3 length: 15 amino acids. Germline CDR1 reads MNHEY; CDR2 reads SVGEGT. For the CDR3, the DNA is TGTGCCAGCAGTTACCAATGGACTAGCGTGGAGACCCAGTACTTC. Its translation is CASSYQWTSVETQYF.

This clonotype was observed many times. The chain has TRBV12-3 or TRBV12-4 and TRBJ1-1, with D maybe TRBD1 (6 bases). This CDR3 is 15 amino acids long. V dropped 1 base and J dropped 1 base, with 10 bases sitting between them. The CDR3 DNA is TGTGCCAGCAGTTTAGTGGGGGCGTGGAACACTGAAGCTTTCTTT. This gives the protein CASSLVGAWNTEAFF.

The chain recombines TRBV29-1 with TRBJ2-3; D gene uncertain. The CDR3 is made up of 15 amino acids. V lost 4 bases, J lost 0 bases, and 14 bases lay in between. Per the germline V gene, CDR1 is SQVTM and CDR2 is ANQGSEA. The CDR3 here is CSVATETLSTDTQYF. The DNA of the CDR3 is TGCAGCGTTGCGACGGAGACCCTGAGCACAGATACGCAGTATTTT.

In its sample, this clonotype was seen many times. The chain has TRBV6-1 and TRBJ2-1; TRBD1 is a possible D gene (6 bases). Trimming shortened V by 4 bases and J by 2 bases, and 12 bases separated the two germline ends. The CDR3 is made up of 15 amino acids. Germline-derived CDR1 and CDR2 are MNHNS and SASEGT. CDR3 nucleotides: TGTGCCAGCAGTGCCGGGACATCCGCCTACAATGAGCAGTTCTTC. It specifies CASSAGTSAYNEQFF.

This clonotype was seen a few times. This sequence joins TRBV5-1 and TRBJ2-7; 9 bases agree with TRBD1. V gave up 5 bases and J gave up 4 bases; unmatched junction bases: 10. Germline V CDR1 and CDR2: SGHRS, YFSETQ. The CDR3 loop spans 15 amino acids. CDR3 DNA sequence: TGCGCCAGCAGTGTTTCGGGACAGGGATTGTACGAGCAGTACTTC. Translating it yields CASSVSGQGLYEQYF.

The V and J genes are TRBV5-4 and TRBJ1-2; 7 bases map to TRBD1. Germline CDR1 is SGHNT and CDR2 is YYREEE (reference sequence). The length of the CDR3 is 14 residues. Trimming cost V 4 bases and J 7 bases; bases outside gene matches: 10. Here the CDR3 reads CASSREGGAFGYTF. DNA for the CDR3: TGTGCCAGCAGCCGGGAAGGGGGCGCCTTTGGCTACACCTTC.

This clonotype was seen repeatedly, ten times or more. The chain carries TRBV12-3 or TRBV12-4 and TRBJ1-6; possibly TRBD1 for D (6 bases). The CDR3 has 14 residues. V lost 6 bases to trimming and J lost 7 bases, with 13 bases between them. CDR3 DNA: TGTGCCAGCAGCTCGGACAGACGGAATTCACCCCTCCACTTT. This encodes CASSSDRRNSPLHF.

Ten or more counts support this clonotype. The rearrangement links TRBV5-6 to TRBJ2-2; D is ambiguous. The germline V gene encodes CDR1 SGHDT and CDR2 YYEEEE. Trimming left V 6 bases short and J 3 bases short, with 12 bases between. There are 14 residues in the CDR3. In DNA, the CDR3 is TGTGCCAGCACCGGCTCTTGGGACACCGGGGAGCTGTTTTTT. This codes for CASTGSWDTGELFF.

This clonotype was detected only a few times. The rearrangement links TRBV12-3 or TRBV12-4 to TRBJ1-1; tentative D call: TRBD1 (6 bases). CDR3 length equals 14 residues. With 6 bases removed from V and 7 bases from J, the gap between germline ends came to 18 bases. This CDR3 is CASSLPPGHLEAFF. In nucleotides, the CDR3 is TGTGCCAGCAGCCTTCCGCCGGGACACCTTGAAGCTTTCTTT.

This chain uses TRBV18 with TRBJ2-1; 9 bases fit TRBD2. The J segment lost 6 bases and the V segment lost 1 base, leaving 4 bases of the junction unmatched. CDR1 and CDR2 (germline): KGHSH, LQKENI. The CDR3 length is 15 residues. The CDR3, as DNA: TGTGCCAGCTCACCACTAGCGGGGGTCTTCAATGAGCAGTTCTTC. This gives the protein CASSPLAGVFNEQFF.

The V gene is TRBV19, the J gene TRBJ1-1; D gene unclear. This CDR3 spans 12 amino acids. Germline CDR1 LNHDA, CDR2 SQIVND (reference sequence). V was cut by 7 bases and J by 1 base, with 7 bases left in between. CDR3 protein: CASNLGNTEAFF. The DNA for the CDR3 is TGTGCCAGTAATCTGGGGAACACTGAAGCTTTCTTT.

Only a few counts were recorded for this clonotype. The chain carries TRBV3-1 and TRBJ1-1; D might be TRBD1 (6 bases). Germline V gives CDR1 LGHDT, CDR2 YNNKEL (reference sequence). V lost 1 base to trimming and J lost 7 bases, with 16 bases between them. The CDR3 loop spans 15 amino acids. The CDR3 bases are TGTGCCAGCAGCCAAGGAAGCGTTGGGGGGCGTGAAGCTTTCTTT. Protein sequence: CASSQGSVGGREAFF.

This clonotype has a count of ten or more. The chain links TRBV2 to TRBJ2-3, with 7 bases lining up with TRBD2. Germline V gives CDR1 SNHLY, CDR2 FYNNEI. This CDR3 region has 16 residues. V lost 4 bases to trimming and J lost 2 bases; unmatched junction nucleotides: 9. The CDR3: CASSVGGRGPTDTQYF. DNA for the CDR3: TGTGCCAGCAGTGTGGGAGGGAGGGGACCCACAGATACGCAGTATTTT. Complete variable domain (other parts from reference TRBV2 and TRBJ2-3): EPEVTQTPSHQVTQMGQEVILRCVPISNHLYFYWYRQILGQKVEFLVSFYNNEISEKSEIFDDQFSVERPDGSNFTLKIRSTKLEDSAMYFCASSVGGRGPTDTQYFGPGTRLTVL.

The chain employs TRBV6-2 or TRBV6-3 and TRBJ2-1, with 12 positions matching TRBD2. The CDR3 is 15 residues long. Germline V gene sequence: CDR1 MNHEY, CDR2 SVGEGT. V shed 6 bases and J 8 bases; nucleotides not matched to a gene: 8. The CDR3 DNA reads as TGTGCCAGCAGCAGGACTAGCGGGGAGTACCATGAGCAGTTCTTC. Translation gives CASSRTSGEYHEQFF.

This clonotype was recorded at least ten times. This CDR3 is CAMVGVAGELFF. For the CDR3, the DNA is TGTGCCATGGTGGGGGTCGCCGGGGAGCTGTTTTTT. The rearrangement uses TRBV2 and TRBJ2-2; perhaps D is TRBD1 or TRBD2 (5 bases each). This CDR3 contains 12 residues. V dropped 10 bases and J dropped 6 bases, with 12 bases sitting between them. The germline V gene has CDR1 SNHLY and CDR2 FYNNEI.

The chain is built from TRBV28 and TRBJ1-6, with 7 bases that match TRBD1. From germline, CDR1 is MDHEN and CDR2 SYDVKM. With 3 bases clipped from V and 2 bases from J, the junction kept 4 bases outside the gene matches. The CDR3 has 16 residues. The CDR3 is CASSLLQGTYNSPLHF. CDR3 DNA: TGTGCCAGCAGTTTGCTACAGGGGACCTATAATTCACCCCTCCACTTT.

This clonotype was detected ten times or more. The CDR3 here is CSARDPTASKNIQYF. CDR3 nucleotide sequence: TGCAGTGCTAGAGACCCCACAGCCTCGAAAAACATTCAGTACTTC. The rearrangement links TRBV20-1 to TRBJ2-4; D not resolved. The CDR3 consists of 15 residues. Per germline, CDR1 DFQATT and CDR2 SNEGSKA (reference sequence). V lost 0 bases, J lost 4 bases, and 13 bases lay in between.

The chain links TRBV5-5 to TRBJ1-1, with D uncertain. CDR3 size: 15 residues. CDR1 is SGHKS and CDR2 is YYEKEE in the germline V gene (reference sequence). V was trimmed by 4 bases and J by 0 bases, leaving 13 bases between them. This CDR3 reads CASSPRGTMNTEAFF. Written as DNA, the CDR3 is TGTGCCAGCAGCCCTCGGGGTACAATGAACACTGAAGCTTTCTTT.

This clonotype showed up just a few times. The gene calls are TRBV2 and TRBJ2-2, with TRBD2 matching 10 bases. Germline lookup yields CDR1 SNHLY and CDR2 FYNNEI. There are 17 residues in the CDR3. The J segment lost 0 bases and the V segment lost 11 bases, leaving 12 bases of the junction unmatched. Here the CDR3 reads CAGSSGGLAANTGELFF. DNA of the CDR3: TGTGCCGGCTCCTCAGGTGGACTAGCGGCGAACACCGGGGAGCTGTTTTTT.

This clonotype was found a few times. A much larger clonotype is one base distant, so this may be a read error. The CDR3 loop is CASRRHTGELFF. The CDR3 nucleotides read TGTGCCAGCAGGCGGCACACCGGGGAGCTGTTTTTT. The rearrangement joins TRBV12-3 or TRBV12-4 to TRBJ2-2; D remains ambiguous. Trimming took 6 bases from V and 3 from J, leaving 5 bases between them. The CDR3 spans 12 residues.

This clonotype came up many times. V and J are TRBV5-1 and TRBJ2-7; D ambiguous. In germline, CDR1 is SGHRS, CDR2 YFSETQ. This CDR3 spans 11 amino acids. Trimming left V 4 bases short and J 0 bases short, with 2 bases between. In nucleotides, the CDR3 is TGCGCCAGCAGCGACTCCTACGAGCAGTACTTC. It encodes CASSDSYEQYF.

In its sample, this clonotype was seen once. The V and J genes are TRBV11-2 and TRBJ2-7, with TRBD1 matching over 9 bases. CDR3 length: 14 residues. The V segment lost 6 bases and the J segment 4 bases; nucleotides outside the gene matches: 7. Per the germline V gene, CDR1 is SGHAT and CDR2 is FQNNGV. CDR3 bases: TGTGCCAGCAGTTTGGGGACAGGGAAATACGAGCAGTACTTC. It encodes CASSLGTGKYEQYF.

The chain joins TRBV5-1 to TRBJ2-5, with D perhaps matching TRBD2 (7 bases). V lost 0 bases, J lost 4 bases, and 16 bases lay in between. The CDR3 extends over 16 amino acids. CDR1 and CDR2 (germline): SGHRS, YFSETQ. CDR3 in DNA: TGCGCCAGCAGCTTGGAGGCGGGGGCGACGGGAGAGACCCAGTACTTC. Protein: CASSLEAGATGETQYF.